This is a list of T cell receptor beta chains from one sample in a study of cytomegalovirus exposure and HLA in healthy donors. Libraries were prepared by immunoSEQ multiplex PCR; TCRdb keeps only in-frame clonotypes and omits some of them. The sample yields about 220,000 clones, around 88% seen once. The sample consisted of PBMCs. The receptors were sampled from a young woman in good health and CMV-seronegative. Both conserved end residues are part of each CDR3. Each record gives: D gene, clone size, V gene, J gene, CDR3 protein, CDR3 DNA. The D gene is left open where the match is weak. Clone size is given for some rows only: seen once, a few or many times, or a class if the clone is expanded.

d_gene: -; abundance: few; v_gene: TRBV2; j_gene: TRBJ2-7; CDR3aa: CASRAGSSYEQYF; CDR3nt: TGTGCCAGCAGGGCCGGGAGCTCCTACGAGCAGTACTTC
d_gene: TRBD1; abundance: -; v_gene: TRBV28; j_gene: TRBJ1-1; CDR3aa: CASGTGGKAFF; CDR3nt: TGTGCCTCCGGGACAGGGGGTAAGGCTTTCTTT
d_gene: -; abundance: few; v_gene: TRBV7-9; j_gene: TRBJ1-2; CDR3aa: CASSFRTAYGYTF; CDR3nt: TGTGCCAGCAGCTTCCGGACAGCCTATGGCTACACCTTC
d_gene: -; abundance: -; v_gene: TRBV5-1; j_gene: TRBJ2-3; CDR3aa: CASSLKAAFTTDTQYF; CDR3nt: TGCGCCAGCAGCTTGAAAGCGGCGTTTACCACAGATACGCAGTATTTT
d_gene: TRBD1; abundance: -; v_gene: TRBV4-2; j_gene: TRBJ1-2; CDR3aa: CASSQGQGASGYTF; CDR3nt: TGTGCCAGCAGCCAAGGCCAGGGGGCGAGTGGCTACACCTTC
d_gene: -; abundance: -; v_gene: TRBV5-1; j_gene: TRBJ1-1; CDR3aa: CASSSTGMDTEAFF; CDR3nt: TGCGCCAGCAGCTCGACGGGGATGGACACTGAAGCTTTCTTT
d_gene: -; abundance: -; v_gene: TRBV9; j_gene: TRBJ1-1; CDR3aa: CASSGDLHTEAFF; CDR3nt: TGTGCCAGCAGCGGGGACTTACACACTGAAGCTTTCTTT
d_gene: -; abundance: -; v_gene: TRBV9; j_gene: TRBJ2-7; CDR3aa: CASSVDSRSYSYEQYF; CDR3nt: TGTGCCAGCAGCGTAGATAGTAGGAGTTACTCCTACGAGCAGTACTTC
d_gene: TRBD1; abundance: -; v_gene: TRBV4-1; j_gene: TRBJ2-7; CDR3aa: CASSQEQGAGYEQYF; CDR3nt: TGCGCCAGCAGCCAAGAACAGGGGGCTGGGTACGAGCAGTACTTC
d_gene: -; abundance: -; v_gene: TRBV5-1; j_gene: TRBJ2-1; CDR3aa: CASRGANEQFF; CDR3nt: TGCGCCAGTCGGGGGGCCAATGAGCAGTTCTTC
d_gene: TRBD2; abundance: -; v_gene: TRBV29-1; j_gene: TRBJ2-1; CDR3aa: CSTTSGGAYNEQFF; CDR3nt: TGCAGTACCACTTCGGGGGGGGCCTACAATGAGCAGTTCTTC
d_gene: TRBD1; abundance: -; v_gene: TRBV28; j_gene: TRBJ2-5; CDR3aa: CASSLMGQGGETQYF; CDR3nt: TGTGCCAGCAGTTTAATGGGACAGGGTGGCGAGACCCAGTACTTC
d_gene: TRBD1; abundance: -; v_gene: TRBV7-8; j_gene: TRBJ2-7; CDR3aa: CASSYGQGSSEQYF; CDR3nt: TGTGCCAGCAGCTACGGACAGGGTTCGAGCGAGCAGTACTTC
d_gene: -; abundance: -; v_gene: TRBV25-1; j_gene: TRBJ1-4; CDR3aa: CASSEYLGGRNEKLFF; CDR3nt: TGTGCCAGCAGTGAATACCTGGGGGGACGAAATGAAAAACTGTTTTTT
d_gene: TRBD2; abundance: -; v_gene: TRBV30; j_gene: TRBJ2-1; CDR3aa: CAWSAGGGLNEQFF; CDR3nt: TGTGCCTGGAGTGCGGGGGGGGGCCTCAATGAGCAGTTCTTC
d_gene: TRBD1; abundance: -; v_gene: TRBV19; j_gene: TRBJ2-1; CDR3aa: CAVTGVGYNEQFF; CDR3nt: TGTGCCGTAACAGGGGTCGGGTACAATGAGCAGTTCTTC
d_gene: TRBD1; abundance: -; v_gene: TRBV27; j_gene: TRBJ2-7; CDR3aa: CASSWTGTGVSYEQYF; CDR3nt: TGTGCCAGCAGTTGGACCGGGACAGGGGTCTCCTACGAGCAGTACTTC
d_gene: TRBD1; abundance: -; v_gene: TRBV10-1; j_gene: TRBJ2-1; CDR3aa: CASSEGTGGVNEQFF; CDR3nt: TGCGCCAGCAGTGAGGGGACAGGGGGGGTAAATGAGCAGTTCTTC
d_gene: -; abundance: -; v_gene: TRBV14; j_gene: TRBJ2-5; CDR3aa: CASSSRQKEIETQYF; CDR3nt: TGTGCCAGCAGCTCTAGACAGAAGGAAATAGAGACCCAGTACTTC
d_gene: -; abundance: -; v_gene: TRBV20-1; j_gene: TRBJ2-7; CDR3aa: CSARDPQGQYF; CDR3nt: TGCAGTGCTAGAGATCCCCAGGGCCAGTACTTC
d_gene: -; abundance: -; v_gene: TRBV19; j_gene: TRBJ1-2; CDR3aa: CASSLPPHDFYGYTF; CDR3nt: TGTGCCAGTAGCCTCCCCCCGCACGACTTCTATGGCTACACCTTC
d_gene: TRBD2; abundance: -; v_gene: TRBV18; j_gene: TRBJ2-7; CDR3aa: CASSRPTSGGPYEQYF; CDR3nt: TGTGCCAGCTCACGACCCACTAGCGGAGGCCCCTACGAGCAGTACTTC
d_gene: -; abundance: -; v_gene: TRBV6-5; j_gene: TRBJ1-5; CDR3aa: CASNEDRQHF; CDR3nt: TGTGCCAGCAACGAGGACAGACAGCATTTT
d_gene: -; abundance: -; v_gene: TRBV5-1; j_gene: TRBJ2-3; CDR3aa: CASQGNTDTQYF; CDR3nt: TGCGCCAGTCAGGGGAACACAGATACGCAGTATTTT
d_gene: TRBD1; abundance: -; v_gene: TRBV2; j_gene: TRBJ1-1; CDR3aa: CASRKGQTMNTEAFF; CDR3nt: TGTGCCAGCAGGAAGGGACAGACCATGAACACTGAAGCTTTCTTT
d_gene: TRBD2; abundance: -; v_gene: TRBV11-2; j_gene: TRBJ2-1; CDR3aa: CASSLGGTSRLMRNEQFF; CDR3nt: TGTGCCAGCAGCTTAGGGGGGACTAGCCGACTCATGCGCAATGAGCAGTTCTTC
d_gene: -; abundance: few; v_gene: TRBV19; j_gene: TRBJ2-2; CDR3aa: CASSTTLPSGNTGELFF; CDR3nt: TGTGCCAGTAGTACCACCTTGCCCAGCGGTAACACCGGGGAGCTGTTTTTT
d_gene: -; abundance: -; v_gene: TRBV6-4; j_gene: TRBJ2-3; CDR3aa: CASSQSGETDTQYF; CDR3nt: TGTGCCAGCAGCCAGTCAGGGGAAACAGATACGCAGTATTTT
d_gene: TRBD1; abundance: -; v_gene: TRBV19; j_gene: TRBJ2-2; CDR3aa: CASSKGQINTGELFF; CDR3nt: TGTGCCAGTAGTAAGGGACAGATCAACACCGGGGAGCTGTTTTTT
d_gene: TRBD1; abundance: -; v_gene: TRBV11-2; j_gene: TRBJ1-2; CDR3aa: CASSHIGGHRGYGYTF; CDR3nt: TGTGCCAGCAGCCACATAGGGGGCCATCGGGGCTATGGCTACACCTTC
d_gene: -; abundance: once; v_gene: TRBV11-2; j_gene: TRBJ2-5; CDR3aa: CASSSPTTAYQETQYF; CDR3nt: TGTGCCAGCAGCTCCCCGACTACAGCGTACCAAGAGACCCAGTACTTC
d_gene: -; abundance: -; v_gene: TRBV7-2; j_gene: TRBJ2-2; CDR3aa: CASSLDGQHTGELFF; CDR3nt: TGTGCCAGCAGCTTAGACGGACAACACACCGGGGAGCTGTTTTTT
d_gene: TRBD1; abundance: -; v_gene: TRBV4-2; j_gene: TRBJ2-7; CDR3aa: CASSQAGTGGYEQYF; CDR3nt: TGTGCCAGCAGCCAAGCCGGGACAGGTGGCTACGAGCAGTACTTC
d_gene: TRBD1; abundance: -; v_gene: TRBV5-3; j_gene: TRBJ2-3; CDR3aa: CARSLPGQGFTDTQYF; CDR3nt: TGTGCCAGAAGCCTCCCGGGACAGGGATTCACAGATACGCAGTATTTT
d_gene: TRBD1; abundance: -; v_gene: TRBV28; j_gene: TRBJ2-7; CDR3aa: CASSDGQGFGDEQYF; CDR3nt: TGTGCCAGCAGTGACGGACAGGGGTTTGGCGACGAGCAGTACTTC
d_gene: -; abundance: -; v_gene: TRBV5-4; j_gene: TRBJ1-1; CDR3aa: CASSFDGAGHTEAFF; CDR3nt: TGTGCCAGCAGCTTCGATGGCGCAGGGCACACTGAAGCTTTCTTT
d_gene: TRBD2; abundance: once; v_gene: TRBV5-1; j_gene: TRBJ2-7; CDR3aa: CASSLWSGRAYEQYF; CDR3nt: TGCGCCAGCAGCTTGTGGTCGGGGAGGGCCTACGAGCAGTACTTC
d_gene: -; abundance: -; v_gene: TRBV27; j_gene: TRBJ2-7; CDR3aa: CASRTRTLEQYF; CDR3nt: TGTGCCAGCCGTACTAGAACGCTCGAGCAGTACTTC
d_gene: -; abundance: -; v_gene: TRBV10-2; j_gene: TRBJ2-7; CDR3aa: CASSVGVVSEQYF; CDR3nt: TGCGCCAGCAGCGTCGGGGTCGTTAGCGAGCAGTACTTC
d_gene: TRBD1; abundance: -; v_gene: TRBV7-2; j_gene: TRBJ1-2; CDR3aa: CASSPDRGYGYTF; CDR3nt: TGTGCCAGCAGCCCGGACAGGGGATATGGCTACACCTTC
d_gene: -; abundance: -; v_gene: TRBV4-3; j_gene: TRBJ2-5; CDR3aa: CASSVWRETQYF; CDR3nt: TGCGCCAGCAGCGTATGGCGGGAGACCCAGTACTTC
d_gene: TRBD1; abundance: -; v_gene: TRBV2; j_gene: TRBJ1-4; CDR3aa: CASSRATGNREKLFF; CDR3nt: TGTGCCAGCAGCCGAGCGACAGGGAATAGGGAAAAACTGTTTTTT
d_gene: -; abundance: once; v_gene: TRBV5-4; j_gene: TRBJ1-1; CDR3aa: CASSLGVGTVSTEAFF; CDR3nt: TGTGCCAGCAGCTTGGGGGTAGGCACAGTTAGCACTGAAGCTTTCTTT
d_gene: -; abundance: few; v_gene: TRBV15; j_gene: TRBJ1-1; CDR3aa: CATSRDQGTEAFF; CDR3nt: TGTGCCACCAGCAGAGATCAGGGCACTGAAGCTTTCTTT
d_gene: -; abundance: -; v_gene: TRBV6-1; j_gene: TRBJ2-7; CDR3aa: CASRPPGWEQYF; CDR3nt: TGTGCCAGCCGCCCCCCGGGGTGGGAGCAGTACTTC
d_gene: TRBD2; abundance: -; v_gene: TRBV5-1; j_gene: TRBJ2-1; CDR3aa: CASSLESSSGSRITYSYNEQFF; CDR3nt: TGCGCCAGCAGCTTGGAGTCATCTAGCGGGAGCAGAATAACCTATTCCTACAATGAGCAGTTCTTC
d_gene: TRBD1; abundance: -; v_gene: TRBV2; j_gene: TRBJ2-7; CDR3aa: CASSSDRDSYEQYF; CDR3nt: TGTGCCAGCAGCTCGGACAGGGATTCCTACGAGCAGTACTTC
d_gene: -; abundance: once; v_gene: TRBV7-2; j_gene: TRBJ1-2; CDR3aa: CASSLVPQAYYGYTF; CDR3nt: TGTGCCAGCAGCTTAGTTCCTCAGGCTTACTATGGCTACACCTTC
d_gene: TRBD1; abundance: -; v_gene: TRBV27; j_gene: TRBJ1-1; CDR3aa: CASSLTGAIEAFF; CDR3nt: TGTGCCAGCAGTTTGACAGGGGCAATTGAAGCTTTCTTT
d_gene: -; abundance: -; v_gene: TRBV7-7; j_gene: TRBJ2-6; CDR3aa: CASSLSRSGANVLTF; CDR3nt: TGTGCTAGCAGCTTGTCAAGATCTGGGGCCAACGTCCTGACTTTT
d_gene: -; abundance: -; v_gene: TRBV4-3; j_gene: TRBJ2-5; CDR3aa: CASSQKEGETQYF; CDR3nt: TGCGCCAGCAGCCAAAAAGAGGGAGAGACCCAGTACTTC
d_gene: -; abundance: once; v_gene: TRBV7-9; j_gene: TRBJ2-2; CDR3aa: CASSPTGRSAAGTGELFF; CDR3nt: TGTGCCAGCAGCCCGACAGGCCGTTCCGCGGCGGGCACCGGGGAGCTGTTTTTT
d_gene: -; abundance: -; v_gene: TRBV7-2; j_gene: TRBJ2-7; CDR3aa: CASSLGWGSGAYEQYF; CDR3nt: TGTGCCAGCAGCTTAGGCTGGGGATCGGGGGCCTACGAGCAGTACTTC